These T cell receptor beta chains were read from a single sample in a study of T and B cells in COVID-19 patients. One entry per CDR3 protein results from TCRdb running MiXCR on the multiplex PCR reads. The table lists around 6,400 distinct CDR3 sequences, approximately 26% of them singletons. The sequenced sample consisted of blood. All receptors come from a human donor with active COVID-19. Both conserved end residues are part of each CDR3. The D gene is left open where the match is weak. A row's size may be missing; if present it is once, few, many or a size class.

abundance: medium-sized
d_gene: TRBD2
j_gene: TRBJ2-1
v_gene: TRBV18
CDR3aa: CASSPLAGLAGPNEQFF
CDR3nt: TGTGCCAGCTCACCACTTGCGGGACTAGCGGGGCCCAATGAGCAGTTCTTC

abundance: few
d_gene: .
j_gene: TRBJ2-7
v_gene: TRBV20-1
CDR3aa: CSASGGPYEQYF
CDR3nt: TGCAGTGCTAGTGGGGGACCCTACGAGCAGTACTTC

abundance: few
d_gene: .
j_gene: TRBJ1-1
v_gene: TRBV6-2/TRBV6-3
CDR3aa: CASILRGGHTEAFF
CDR3nt: TGTGCCAGCATCTTGCGGGGGGGCCACACTGAAGCTTTCTTT

abundance: .
d_gene: TRBD1
j_gene: TRBJ2-7
v_gene: TRBV6-2/TRBV6-3
CDR3aa: CASLDPGQGRSSYEQYF
CDR3nt: TGTGCCAGCTTGGATCCGGGACAGGGGCGAAGTTCCTACGAGCAGTACTTC

abundance: .
d_gene: .
j_gene: TRBJ2-3
v_gene: TRBV20-1
CDR3aa: CSARGVPDTQYF
CDR3nt: TGCAGTGCTAGAGGTGTCCCCGATACGCAGTATTTT

abundance: .
d_gene: TRBD1
j_gene: TRBJ1-1
v_gene: TRBV20-1
CDR3aa: CSAPRQGPEAFF
CDR3nt: TGCAGTGCACCAAGACAGGGGCCTGAAGCTTTCTTT

abundance: few
d_gene: .
j_gene: TRBJ2-3
v_gene: TRBV5-1
CDR3aa: CASSLAQADTQYF
CDR3nt: TGCGCCAGCAGCTTGGCCCAGGCAGATACGCAGTATTTT

abundance: .
d_gene: .
j_gene: TRBJ2-3
v_gene: TRBV7-2
CDR3aa: CSSSLEDHSRDTQYF
CDR3nt: TGTTCCAGCAGCTTAGAAGATCACAGCAGGGATACGCAGTATTTT

abundance: .
d_gene: .
j_gene: TRBJ1-2
v_gene: TRBV18
CDR3aa: CASSPTQDGNNYGYTF
CDR3nt: TGTGCCAGCTCACCAACTCAAGACGGGAATAACTATGGCTACACCTTC

abundance: medium-sized
d_gene: .
j_gene: TRBJ1-4
v_gene: TRBV30
CDR3aa: CAWNAYQSNEKLFF
CDR3nt: TGTGCCTGGAACGCGTATCAGTCAAATGAAAAACTGTTTTTT

abundance: .
d_gene: TRBD2
j_gene: TRBJ2-2
v_gene: TRBV20-1
CDR3aa: CSAERGGSDTGELFF
CDR3nt: TGCAGCGCCGAGCGGGGGGGCAGCGACACCGGGGAGCTGTTTTTT

abundance: few
d_gene: .
j_gene: TRBJ1-1
v_gene: TRBV19
CDR3aa: CASSIPAGMNTEAFF
CDR3nt: TGTGCCAGTAGTATCCCGGCTGGCATGAACACTGAAGCTTTCTTT

abundance: medium-sized
d_gene: TRBD1
j_gene: TRBJ1-4
v_gene: TRBV5-5
CDR3aa: CASSRTGGFEKLFF
CDR3nt: TGTGCCAGCAGCCGGACAGGGGGCTTTGAAAAACTGTTTTTT

abundance: .
d_gene: .
j_gene: TRBJ2-1
v_gene: TRBV7-2
CDR3aa: CASSTTWGSGSYNEQFF
CDR3nt: TGTGCCAGCAGTACAACCTGGGGCAGTGGATCCTACAATGAGCAGTTCTTC

abundance: few
d_gene: .
j_gene: TRBJ1-1
v_gene: TRBV10-3
CDR3aa: CAISESGPVTEAFF
CDR3nt: TGTGCCATCAGTGAGTCCGGCCCGGTGACTGAAGCTTTCTTT

abundance: medium-sized
d_gene: TRBD2
j_gene: TRBJ2-2
v_gene: TRBV5-4
CDR3aa: CASSSQTSVYTGELFF
CDR3nt: TGTGCCAGCAGCTCCCAGACTAGCGTATACACCGGGGAGCTGTTTTTT

abundance: medium-sized
d_gene: TRBD1
j_gene: TRBJ1-6
v_gene: TRBV12-3/TRBV12-4
CDR3aa: CASSLTGANSPLHF
CDR3nt: TGTGCCAGCAGTTTAACAGGGGCCAATTCACCCCTCCACTTT

abundance: .
d_gene: .
j_gene: TRBJ1-4
v_gene: TRBV7-2
CDR3aa: CASSLSGPNEKLFF
CDR3nt: TGTGCCAGCAGCTTGTCAGGGCCTAATGAAAAACTGTTTTTT

abundance: .
d_gene: TRBD1
j_gene: TRBJ1-6
v_gene: TRBV25-1
CDR3aa: CASTGQENSPLHF
CDR3nt: TGTGCCAGCACCGGACAGGAGAACTCACCCCTCCACTTT

abundance: .
d_gene: .
j_gene: TRBJ1-5
v_gene: TRBV10-3
CDR3aa: CAISEFGTQPQHF
CDR3nt: TGTGCCATCAGTGAGTTCGGGACCCAGCCCCAGCATTTT